This T cell receptor (beta chain) was retrieved from a study of blood T cell repertoires in COVID-19. Study summary: Acute and convalescent COVID-19 specimens originated in the United States, Italy and Spain. T cells, B-cell-depleted T cells, or PBMCs provided the cDNA or gDNA that served as material.

V dropped 5 bases and J dropped 5 bases, with 18 bases sitting between them. The CDR3 contains 15 residues. From germline, CDR1 is SGHTA and CDR2 FQGNSA. The table lists this clone with a few counts. The assay was immunoSEQ multiplex PCR, and TCRdb's table has in-frame clones only and misses some. The repertoire holds 170,000 or so clones, approximately 86% seen once, with roughly 0.57% in the top ten. The chain combines TRBV7-2 with TRBJ1-1; D not certain. The TCR comes from a man in his fifties or sixties with COVID-19, enrolled during active disease. Sequencing was performed on peripheral blood. CDR3 amino acids: CASSPWARGGTEAFF. In DNA form, the CDR3 reads TGTGCCAGCAGCCCTTGGGCCCGGGGTGGGACTGAAGCTTTCTTT. The complete variable domain, with remaining parts taken from reference TRBV7-2 and TRBJ1-1, reads GAGVSQSPSNKVTEKGKDVELRCDPISGHTALYWYRQSLGQGLEFLIYFQGNSAPDKSGLPSDRFSAERTGGSVSTLTIQRTQQEDSAVYLCASSPWARGGTEAFFGQGTRLTVV.